The next 16 T cell receptor beta chains were all read from a single sample in a study of glioma-infiltrating T cells after dendritic cell vaccination. The time point here: after dendritic cell vaccination, including at tumor progression/relapse. Produced via immunoSEQ multiplex PCR; TCRdb's table is partial and in-frame only. The sample shows tens of thousands of clones, under 90% of them seen only once. Sequencing used blood, obtained after dendritic cell vaccination. The receptor set was obtained from a human donor with glioblastoma.

V usage is TRBV28 and J usage is TRBJ2-7; D gene ambiguous. The CDR3 has 12 amino acids. The V end was cut by 2 bases, the J end by 3 bases, with 5 bases between. Germline CDR1 reads MDHEN; CDR2 reads SYDVKM. CDR3: CASSLTVYEQYF. In DNA, the CDR3 is TGTGCCAGCAGTTTAACAGTCTACGAGCAGTACTTC.

This clone was detected once. The V and J genes are TRBV7-6 and TRBJ2-7; 13 positions agree with TRBD2. V was pared by 1 base and J by 0 bases, with 6 bases of the junction left unmatched. The CDR3 is 18 amino acids. Germline loops: CDR1 SGHVS, CDR2 FNYEAQ. In DNA form, the CDR3 reads TGTGCCAGCAGCTTAGGACTAGCGGGGGGCCTCAGCTCCTACGAGCAGTACTTC. Amino acid sequence: CASSLGLAGGLSSYEQYF.

The CDR3 DNA is TGTGCCAGCAGAAGCCGGCAGGGGATAGACACTGAAGCTTTCTTT. Its translation: CASRSRQGIDTEAFF. V usage is TRBV5-6 and J usage is TRBJ1-1; tentative D call: TRBD1 (6 bases). This CDR3 is 15 amino acids long. Germline V gene sequence: CDR1 SGHDT, CDR2 YYEEEE. V dropped 5 bases and J dropped 3 bases, with 17 bases sitting between them.

The rearrangement uses TRBV4-1 and TRBJ2-3; TRBD1 agrees at 9 bases. J lost 3 bases, V lost 2 bases, and 3 bases had no gene match. The V gene's germline CDR1 is MGHRA and CDR2 YSYEKL. The CDR3 spans 15 residues. CDR3 nucleotide sequence: TGCGCCAGCAGCCAAATGGGGACAGGGACAGATACGCAGTATTTT. It encodes CASSQMGTGTDTQYF.

The CDR3 sequence is CSVEPQGDRGGTEAFF. Written as DNA, the CDR3 is TGCAGCGTTGAACCCCAGGGGGACAGGGGGGGGACTGAAGCTTTCTTT. V is TRBV29-1 and J is TRBJ1-1; 11 bases align to TRBD1. The CDR3 spans 16 residues. V gave up 2 bases and J gave up 5 bases; unmatched junction bases: 10. CDR1 is SQVTM, CDR2 ANQGSEA, per germline.

This clone was detected once. The chain joins TRBV30 to TRBJ1-5, with D maybe TRBD1 (6 bases). V lost 3 bases, J lost 0 bases, and 18 bases lay in between. This CDR3 is built from 17 residues. Germline V lookup: CDR1 GTSNPN, CDR2 SVGIG (reference sequence). The CDR3 region is CAWSRGLDSYSNQPQHF. The CDR3 DNA sequence: TGTGCCTGGAGCCGAGGACTGGACAGCTATAGCAATCAGCCCCAGCATTTT.

The rearrangement joins TRBV4-3 to TRBJ2-3, with 9 positions matching TRBD2. Losses at the gene ends were 3 bases for V and 6 bases for J; bases not matched to a gene: 16. The CDR3 covers 18 residues. In germline, CDR1 is LGHNA, CDR2 YSLEER. CDR3 loop: CASSQTLSAGGPRDTQYF. CDR3 DNA: TGCGCCAGCAGCCAGACCCTGTCGGCGGGGGGGCCTCGGGATACGCAGTATTTT.

The rearrangement joins TRBV9 to TRBJ1-1; 8 bases agree with TRBD1. The germline V gene encodes CDR1 SGDLS and CDR2 YYNGEE. The J segment lost 5 bases and the V segment lost 0 bases, leaving 6 bases of the junction unmatched. The CDR3 contains 15 residues. The chain's CDR3 is CASSVGQGARTEAFF. CDR3 DNA: TGTGCCAGCAGCGTAGGGCAGGGGGCGAGGACTGAAGCTTTCTTT.

CDR3 in DNA: TGTGCCAGCAGTGACGCGGGGGACTTCGTCTACAATGAGCAGTTCTTC. Translating it yields CASSDAGDFVYNEQFF. V gene TRBV6-1 combines with J gene TRBJ2-1, with 7 bases lining up with TRBD2. The CDR3 runs to 16 residues. The germline gives CDR1 MNHNS, CDR2 SASEGT. V was pared by 3 bases and J by 3 bases, with 8 bases of the junction left unmatched.

The genes are TRBV27 and TRBJ2-7, with TRBD1 matching over 9 bases. The germline V gene has CDR1 MNHEY and CDR2 SMNVEV (reference sequence). Unmatched junction bases numbered 14, after V lost 6 bases and J lost 2 bases. CDR3 size: 17 residues. The CDR3 nucleotides read TGTGCCAGCAGGCACAAAAAAACCGGGACAGGGCCCTACGAGCAGTACTTC. This encodes CASRHKKTGTGPYEQYF.

The rearrangement links TRBV5-4 to TRBJ2-7; tentatively, D is TRBD2 (5 bases). The CDR3 extends over 14 amino acids. The germline V gene encodes CDR1 SGHNT and CDR2 YYREEE (reference sequence). V lost 0 bases and J lost 2, with 9 bases in between. CDR3 bases: TGTGCCAGCAGCTTGGGGGAGCGTGCCTACGAGCAGTACTTC. This sequence encodes CASSLGERAYEQYF.

The chain joins TRBV5-1 to TRBJ1-3; TRBD1 agrees at 8 bases. Trimming removed 0 bases from V and 4 bases from J; junction bases left unmatched: 3. Germline V gene lookup returns CDR1 SGHRS and CDR2 YFSETQ. The CDR3 consists of 15 residues. The CDR3 reads CASSLDRGEGNTIYF. As DNA, the CDR3 is TGCGCCAGCAGCTTGGACAGGGGGGAAGGAAACACCATATATTTT. The whole variable domain, remainder taken from reference TRBV5-1 and TRBJ1-3, is KAGVTQTPRYLIKTRGQQVTLSCSPISGHRSVSWYQQTPGQGLQFLFEYFSETQRNKGNFPGRFSGRQFSNSRSEMNVSTLELGDSALYLCASSLDRGEGNTIYFGEGSWLTVV.

The CDR3 protein is CASSLKEGGGNYGYTF. The DNA of the CDR3 is TGTGCCAGCAGCTTAAAGGAGGGAGGGGGTAACTATGGCTACACCTTC. The chain combines TRBV11-2 with TRBJ1-2; tentatively, D is TRBD1 (6 bases). The length of the CDR3 is 16 residues. Per germline, CDR1 SGHAT and CDR2 FQNNGV. The germline V and J ends were trimmed by 2 bases and 1 base, with 14 bases remaining between them.

This chain joins TRBV7-3 and TRBJ2-2; 9 bases agree with TRBD2. Germline CDR1 is SGHTA and CDR2 is FQGTGA. With 5 bases clipped from V and 6 bases from J, the junction kept 10 bases outside the gene matches. The CDR3 runs 16 residues. Written as DNA, the CDR3 is TGTGCCAGCAGCCCTGGGGGCGGGGGGGCCCCCGGGGAGCTGTTTTTT. It specifies CASSPGGGGAPGELFF.

The chain joins TRBV11-3 to TRBJ2-3; TRBD2 agrees at 7 bases. V was pared by 5 bases and J by 6 bases, with 14 bases of the junction left unmatched. This CDR3 has 16 residues. The germline V gene has CDR1 SGHNT and CDR2 YENEEA. CDR3 loop: CASSAFGAGDSDTQYF. Here the CDR3 DNA reads TGTGCCAGCAGCGCCTTTGGGGCGGGGGATTCTGATACGCAGTATTTT.

This chain links TRBV12-5 with TRBJ1-1; TRBD1 is a possible D gene (6 bases). V lost 2 bases, J lost 6 bases, and 13 bases lay in between. CDR1 is LGHNT and CDR2 is FRNRAP in the germline V gene. The CDR3 extends over 14 amino acids. CDR3 in amino acids: CASGLTGYGSEAFF. The DNA for the CDR3 is TGTGCTAGTGGTTTGACAGGGTATGGGTCTGAAGCTTTCTTT.